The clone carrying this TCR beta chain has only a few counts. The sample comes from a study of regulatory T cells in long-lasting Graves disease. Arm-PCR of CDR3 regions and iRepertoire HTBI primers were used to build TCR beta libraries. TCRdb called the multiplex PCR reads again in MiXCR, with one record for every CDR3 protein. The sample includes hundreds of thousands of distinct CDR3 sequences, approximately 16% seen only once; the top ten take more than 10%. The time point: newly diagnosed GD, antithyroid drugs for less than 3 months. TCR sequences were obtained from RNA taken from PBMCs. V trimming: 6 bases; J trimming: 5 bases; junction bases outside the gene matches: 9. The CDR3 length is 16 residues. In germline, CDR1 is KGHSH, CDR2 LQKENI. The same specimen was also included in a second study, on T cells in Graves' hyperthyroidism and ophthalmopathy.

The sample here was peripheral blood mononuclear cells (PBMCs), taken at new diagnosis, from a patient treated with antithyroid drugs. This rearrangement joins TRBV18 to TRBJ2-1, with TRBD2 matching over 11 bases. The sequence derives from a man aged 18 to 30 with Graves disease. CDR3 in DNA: TGTGCCAGCTCCCCGATAGCGGGAGGGTGGGACAATGAGCAGTTCTTC. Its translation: CASSPIAGGWDNEQFF.